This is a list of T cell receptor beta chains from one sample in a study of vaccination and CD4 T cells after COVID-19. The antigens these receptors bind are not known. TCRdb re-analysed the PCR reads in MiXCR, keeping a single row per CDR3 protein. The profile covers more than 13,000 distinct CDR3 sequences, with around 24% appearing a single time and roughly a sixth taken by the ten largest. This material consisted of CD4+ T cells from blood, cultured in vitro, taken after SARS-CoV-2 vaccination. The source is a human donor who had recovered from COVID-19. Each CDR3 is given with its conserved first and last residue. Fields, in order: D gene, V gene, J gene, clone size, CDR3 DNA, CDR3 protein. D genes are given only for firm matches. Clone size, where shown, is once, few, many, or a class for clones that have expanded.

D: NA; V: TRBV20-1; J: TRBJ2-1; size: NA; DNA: TGCAGTGCTAGAGCTCTGGGGGCCCCCCGGGGAGGCTATGAGCAGTTCTTC; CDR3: CSARALGAPRGGYEQFF
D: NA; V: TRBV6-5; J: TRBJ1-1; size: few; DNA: TGTGCCAGCAGTTACTCGATGAACACTGAAGCTTTCTTT; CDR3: CASSYSMNTEAFF
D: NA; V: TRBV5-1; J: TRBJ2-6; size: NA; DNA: TGCGCCAGCAGCCAACGGGGCGGGACGGCGGTGGGGCCCTCTGGGGCCAACGTCCTGACTTTC; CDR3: CASSQRGGTAVGPSGANVLTF
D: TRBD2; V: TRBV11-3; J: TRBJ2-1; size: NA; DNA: TGTGCCAGCAGCCATCTAGCGGGAGACTACAATGAGCAGTTCTTC; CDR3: CASSHLAGDYNEQFF
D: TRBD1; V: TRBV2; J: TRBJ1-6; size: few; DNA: TGTGCCGGCCGGGACAGGGGTCTCGCCAATTCACCCCTCCACTTT; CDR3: CAGRDRGLANSPLHF
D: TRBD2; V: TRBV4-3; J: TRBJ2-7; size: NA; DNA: TGCGCCAGCAGCCAAGTGGTAACTAGCGGGCATTACGAGCAGTACTTC; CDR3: CASSQVVTSGHYEQYF
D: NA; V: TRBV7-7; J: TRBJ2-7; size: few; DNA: TGTGCTAGCAGCTTATTGGATGGCTACGAGCAGTACTTC; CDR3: CASSLLDGYEQYF
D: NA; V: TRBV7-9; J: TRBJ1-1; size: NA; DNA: TGTGCCAGCAGCTTAGGGACGGGCAGGCCGAACACTGAAGCTTTCTTT; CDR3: CASSLGTGRPNTEAFF
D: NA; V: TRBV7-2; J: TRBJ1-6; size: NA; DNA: TGTGCCAGCAGCTTATATGAGTCGCCCCTCCACTTT; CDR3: CASSLYESPLHF
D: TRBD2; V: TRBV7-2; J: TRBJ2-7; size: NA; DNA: TGTGCCAGCATGCAGACTAGCTTTACCTACGAGCAGTACTTC; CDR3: CASMQTSFTYEQYF
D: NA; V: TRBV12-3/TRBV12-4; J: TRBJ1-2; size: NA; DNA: TGTGCCAGCAGTTTTCGATGGAACTATGGCTACACCTTC; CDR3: CASSFRWNYGYTF
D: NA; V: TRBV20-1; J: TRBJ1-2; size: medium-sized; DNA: TGCAGTGCTCCGAGAGGGCTTCAGGGGAGGACAACCTCTAACTATGGCTACACCTTC; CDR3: CSAPRGLQGRTTSNYGYTF
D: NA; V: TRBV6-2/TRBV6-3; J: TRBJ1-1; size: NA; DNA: TGTGCCAGCAGTTACTCCCGGGATCTCACTGAAGCTTTCTTT; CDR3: CASSYSRDLTEAFF
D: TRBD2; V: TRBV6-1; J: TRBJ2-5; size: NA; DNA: TGTGCCAGCAGTGGGAGAGGGGGACTAGCGGGAAGAAGGGGTGAGACCCAGTACTTC; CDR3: CASSGRGGLAGRRGETQYF
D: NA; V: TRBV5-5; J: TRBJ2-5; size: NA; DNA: TGTGCCAGCAGCTTGGGGCTTCAGGGGACCCAGTACTTC; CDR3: CASSLGLQGTQYF
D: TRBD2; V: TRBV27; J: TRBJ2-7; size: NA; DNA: TGTGCCAGCAGGTTGGCGCGAGGACTAGCGTTTTACGAGCAGTACTTC; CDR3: CASRLARGLAFYEQYF
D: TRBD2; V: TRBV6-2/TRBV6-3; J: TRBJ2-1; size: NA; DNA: TGTGCCAGCAGTTACTTTCCTAGCGGTTACAATGAGCAGTTCTTC; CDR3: CASSYFPSGYNEQFF
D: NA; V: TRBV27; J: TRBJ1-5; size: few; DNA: TGTGCCAGCAGACCTCGGTTCCCCCATCCCTATAGCAATCAGCCCCAGCATTTT; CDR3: CASRPRFPHPYSNQPQHF
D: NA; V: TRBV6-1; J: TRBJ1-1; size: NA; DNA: TGTGCCAGCAGGCTACAGGTGAACACTGAAGCTTTCTTT; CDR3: CASRLQVNTEAFF
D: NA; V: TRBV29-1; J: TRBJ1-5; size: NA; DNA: TGCAGCGTAGCAGGACAAAATCAGCCCCAGCATTTT; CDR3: CSVAGQNQPQHF
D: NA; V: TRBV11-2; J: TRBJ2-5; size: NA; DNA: TGTGCCAGCAGCTTCGGTAGTATCGAGACCCAGTACTTC; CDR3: CASSFGSIETQYF
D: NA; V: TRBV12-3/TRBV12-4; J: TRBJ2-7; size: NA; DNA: TGTGCCAGCGGGAACAGGGCGTCCTACGAGCAGTACTTC; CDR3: CASGNRASYEQYF
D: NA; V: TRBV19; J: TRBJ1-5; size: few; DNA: TGTGCCAGTAGTAGGGGGCTGGGGGGTCAGCCCCAGCATTTT; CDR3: CASSRGLGGQPQHF
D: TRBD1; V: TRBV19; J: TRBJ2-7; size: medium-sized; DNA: TGTGCCAGTAGTCCCCCCGGGACAGGGTCCCTCGAGCAGTACTTC; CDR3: CASSPPGTGSLEQYF
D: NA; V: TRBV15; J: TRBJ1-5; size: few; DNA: TGTGCCACCAGCAGAGACCTGAATCAGCCCCAGCATTTT; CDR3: CATSRDLNQPQHF
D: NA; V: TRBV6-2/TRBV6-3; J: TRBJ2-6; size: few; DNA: TGTGCCAGCAGCCGCGGTCGTGGGGTATCGGACGTCCTGACTTTC; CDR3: CASSRGRGVSDVLTF
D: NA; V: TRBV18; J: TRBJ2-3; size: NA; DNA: TGTGCCAGCTCGCCTACGGATAGAGATACGCAGTATTTT; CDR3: CASSPTDRDTQYF
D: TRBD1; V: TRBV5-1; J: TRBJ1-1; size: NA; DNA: TGCGCCAGCAGCCAAGGGACAGAACACATGAACACTGAAGCTTTCTTT; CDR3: CASSQGTEHMNTEAFF
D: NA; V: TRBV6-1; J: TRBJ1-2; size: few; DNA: TGTGCCAGCAGCCGAAACCCCGGGACTCAGGGCGGCTACACCTTC; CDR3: CASSRNPGTQGGYTF
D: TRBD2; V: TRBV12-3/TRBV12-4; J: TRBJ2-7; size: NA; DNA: TGTGCCAGCAGCCGGGCCGGAGCGGGAAAAGGGTACGAGCAGTACTTC; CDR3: CASSRAGAGKGYEQYF
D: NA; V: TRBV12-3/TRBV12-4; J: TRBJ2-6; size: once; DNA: TGTGCCAGCAGTTTACTATATGAATCTGGGGCCAACGTCCTGACTTTC; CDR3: CASSLLYESGANVLTF
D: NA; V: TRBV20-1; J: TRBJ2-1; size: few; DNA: TGCAGTGCTAGGGGTATGAAGTTCTTC; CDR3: CSARGMKFF